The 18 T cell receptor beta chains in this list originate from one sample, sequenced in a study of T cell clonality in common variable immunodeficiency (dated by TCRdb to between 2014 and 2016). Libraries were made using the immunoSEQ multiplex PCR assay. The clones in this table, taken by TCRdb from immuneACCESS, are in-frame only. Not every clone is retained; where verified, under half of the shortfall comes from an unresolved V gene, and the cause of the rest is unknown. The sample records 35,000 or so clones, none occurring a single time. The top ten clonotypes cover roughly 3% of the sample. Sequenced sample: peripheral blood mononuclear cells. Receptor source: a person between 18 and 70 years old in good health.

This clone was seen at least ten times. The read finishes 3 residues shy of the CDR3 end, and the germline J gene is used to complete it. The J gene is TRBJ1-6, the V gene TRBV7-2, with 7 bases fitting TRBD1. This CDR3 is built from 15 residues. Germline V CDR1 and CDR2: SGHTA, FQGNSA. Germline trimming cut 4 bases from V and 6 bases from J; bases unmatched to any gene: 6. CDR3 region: CASSSQGQTNSPLHF. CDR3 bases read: TGTGCCAGCAGCTCCCAGGGACAGACTAATTCACCC.

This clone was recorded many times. The sequenced CDR3 bases are TGTGCCAGCAGCTTTGGGGGCGCTGGGGCCAACGTC. Encoded protein: CASSFGGAGANV. Given in full, the CDR3 is CASSFGGAGANVLTF. This chain uses TRBV7-2 with TRBJ2-6; a weak D match, TRBD1 (6 bases). The missing CDR3 end, 3 residues past where the read stops, is filled in from the germline J gene. The CDR3 has 15 residues. Germline lookup yields CDR1 SGHTA and CDR2 FQGNSA. With 3 bases removed from V and 2 bases from J, the gap between germline ends came to 8 bases.

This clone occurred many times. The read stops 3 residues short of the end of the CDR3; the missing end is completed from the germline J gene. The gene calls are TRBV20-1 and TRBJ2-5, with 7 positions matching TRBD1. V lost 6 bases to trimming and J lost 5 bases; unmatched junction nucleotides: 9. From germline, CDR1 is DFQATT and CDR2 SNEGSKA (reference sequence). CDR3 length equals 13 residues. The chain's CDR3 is CSARQGLRETQYF. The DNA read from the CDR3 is TGCAGTGCGAGACAGGGATTGAGGGAGACC.

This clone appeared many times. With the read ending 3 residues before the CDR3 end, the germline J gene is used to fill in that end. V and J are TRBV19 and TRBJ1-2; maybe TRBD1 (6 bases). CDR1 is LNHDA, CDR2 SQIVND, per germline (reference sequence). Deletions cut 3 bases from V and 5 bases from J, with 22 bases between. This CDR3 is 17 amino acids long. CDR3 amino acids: CASSMLPPGQSIYGYTF. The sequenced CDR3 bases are TGTGCCAGTAGTATGTTGCCCCCAGGACAGAGTATTTATGGC. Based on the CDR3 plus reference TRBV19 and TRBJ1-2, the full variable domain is DGGITQSPKYLFRKEGQNVTLSCEQNLNHDAMYWYRQDPGQGLRLIYYSQIVNDFQKGDIAEGYSVSREKKESFPLTVTSAQKNPTAFYLCASSMLPPGQSIYGYTFGSGTRLTVV.

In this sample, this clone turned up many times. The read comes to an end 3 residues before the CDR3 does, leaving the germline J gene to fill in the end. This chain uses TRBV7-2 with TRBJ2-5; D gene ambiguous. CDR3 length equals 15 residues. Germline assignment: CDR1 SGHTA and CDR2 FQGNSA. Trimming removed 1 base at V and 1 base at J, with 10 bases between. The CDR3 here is CASSLGSASQETQYF. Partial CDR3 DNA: TGTGCCAGCAGCTTAGGGTCGGCTAGCCAAGAGACC.

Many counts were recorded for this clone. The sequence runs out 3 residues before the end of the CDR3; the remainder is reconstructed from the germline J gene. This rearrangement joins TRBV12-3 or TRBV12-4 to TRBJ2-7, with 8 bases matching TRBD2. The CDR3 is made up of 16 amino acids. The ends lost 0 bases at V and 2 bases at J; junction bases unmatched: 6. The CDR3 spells CASSLALGGGTYEQYF. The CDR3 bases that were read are TGTGCCAGCAGTTTAGCGCTCGGGGGGGGGACCTACGAG.

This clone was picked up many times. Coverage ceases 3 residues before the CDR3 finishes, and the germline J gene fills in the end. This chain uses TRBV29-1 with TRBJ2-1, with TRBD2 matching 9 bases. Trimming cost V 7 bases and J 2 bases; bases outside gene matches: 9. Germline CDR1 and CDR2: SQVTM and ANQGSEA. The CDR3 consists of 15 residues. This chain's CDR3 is CSAPIAGATYNEQFF. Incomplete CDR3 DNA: TGCAGCGCTCCTATAGCGGGAGCGACCTACAATGAG.

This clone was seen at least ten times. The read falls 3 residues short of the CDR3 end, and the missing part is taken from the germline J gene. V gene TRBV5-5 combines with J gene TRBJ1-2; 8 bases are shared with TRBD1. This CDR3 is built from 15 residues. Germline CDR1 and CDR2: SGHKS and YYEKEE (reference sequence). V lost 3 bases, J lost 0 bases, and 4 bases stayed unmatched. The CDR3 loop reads CASSWGTGTNYGYTF. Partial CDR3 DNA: TGTGCCAGCAGCTGGGGGACAGGCACTAACTATGGC.

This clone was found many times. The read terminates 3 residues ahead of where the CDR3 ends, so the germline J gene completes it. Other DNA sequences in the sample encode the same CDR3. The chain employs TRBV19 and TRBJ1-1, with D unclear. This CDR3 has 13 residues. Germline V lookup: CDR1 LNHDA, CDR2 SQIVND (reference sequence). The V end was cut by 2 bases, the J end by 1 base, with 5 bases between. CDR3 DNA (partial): TGTGCCAGTAGTATAAAGGGGAACACTGAA. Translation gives CASSIKGNTE. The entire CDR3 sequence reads CASSIKGNTEAFF.

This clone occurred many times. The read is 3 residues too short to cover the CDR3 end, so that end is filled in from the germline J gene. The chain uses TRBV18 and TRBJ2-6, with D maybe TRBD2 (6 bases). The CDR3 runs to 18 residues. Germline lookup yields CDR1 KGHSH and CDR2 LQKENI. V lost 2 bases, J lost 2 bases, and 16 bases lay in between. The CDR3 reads CASSPWGVRAAGANVLTF. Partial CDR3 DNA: TGTGCCAGCTCACCATGGGGGGTCCGAGCGGCTGGGGCCAACGTC.

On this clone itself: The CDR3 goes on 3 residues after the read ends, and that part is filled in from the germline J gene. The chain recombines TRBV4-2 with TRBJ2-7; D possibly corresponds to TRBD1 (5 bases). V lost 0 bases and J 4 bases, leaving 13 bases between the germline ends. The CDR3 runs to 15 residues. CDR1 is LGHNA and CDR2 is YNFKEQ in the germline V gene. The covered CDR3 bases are TGTGCCAGCAGCCAAGATGGTCAGGGAAAATACGAG. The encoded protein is CASSQDGQGKYE. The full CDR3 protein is CASSQDGQGKYEQYF.

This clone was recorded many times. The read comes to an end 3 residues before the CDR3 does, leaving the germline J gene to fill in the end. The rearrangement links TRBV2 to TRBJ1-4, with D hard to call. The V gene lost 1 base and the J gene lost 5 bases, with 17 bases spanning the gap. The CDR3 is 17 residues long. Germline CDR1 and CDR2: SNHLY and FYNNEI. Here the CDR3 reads CASSEEEGLDSNEKLFF. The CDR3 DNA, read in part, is TGTGCCAGCAGTGAAGAGGAAGGACTCGACTCGAATGAAAAA.

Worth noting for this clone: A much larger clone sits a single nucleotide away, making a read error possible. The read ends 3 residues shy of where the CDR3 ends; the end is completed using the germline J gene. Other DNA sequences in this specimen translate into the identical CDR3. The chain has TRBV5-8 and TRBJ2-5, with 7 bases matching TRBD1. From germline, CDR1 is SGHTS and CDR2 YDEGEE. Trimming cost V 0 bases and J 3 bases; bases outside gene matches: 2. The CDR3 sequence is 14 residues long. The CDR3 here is CASSLGQGEETQYF. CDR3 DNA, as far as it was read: TGTGCCAGCAGCTTGGGACAGGGAGAAGAGACC.

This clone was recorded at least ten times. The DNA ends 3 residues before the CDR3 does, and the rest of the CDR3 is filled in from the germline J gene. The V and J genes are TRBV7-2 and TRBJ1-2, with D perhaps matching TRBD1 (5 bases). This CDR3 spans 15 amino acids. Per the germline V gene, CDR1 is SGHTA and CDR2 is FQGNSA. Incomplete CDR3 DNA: TGTGCCAGCAGCTCCAATCAGGGCGGCCTGGAAGGC. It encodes CASSSNQGGLEG. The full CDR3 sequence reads CASSSNQGGLEGYTF.

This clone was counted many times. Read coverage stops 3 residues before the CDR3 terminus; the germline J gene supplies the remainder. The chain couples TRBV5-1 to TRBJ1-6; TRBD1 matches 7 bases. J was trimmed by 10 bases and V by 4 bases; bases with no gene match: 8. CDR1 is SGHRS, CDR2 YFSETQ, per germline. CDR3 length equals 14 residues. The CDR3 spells CASSLGQAYSPLHF. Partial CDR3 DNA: TGCGCCAGCAGCCTAGGACAGGCTTACTCACCC.

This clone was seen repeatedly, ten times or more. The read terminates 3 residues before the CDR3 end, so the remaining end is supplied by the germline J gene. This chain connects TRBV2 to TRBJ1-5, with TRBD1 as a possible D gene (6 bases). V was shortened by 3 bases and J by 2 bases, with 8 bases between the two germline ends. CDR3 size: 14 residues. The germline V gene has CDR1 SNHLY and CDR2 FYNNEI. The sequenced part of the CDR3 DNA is TGTGCCAGCAGTGAGGAGGGGGGCAATCAGCCC. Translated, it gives CASSEEGGNQP. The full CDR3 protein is CASSEEGGNQPQHF.

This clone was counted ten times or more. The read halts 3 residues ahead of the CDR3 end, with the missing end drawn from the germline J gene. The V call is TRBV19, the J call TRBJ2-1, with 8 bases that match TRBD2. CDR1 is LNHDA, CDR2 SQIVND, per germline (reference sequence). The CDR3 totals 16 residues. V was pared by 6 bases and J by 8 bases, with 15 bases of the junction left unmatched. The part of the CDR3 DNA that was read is TGTGCCAGTAGCCGACCCGGGACTAGTTTTTCCGATGAG. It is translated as CASSRPGTSFSDE. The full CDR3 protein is CASSRPGTSFSDEQFF.

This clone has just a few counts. CDR3 sequence: CASSQVTGTGTYEQYF. Incomplete CDR3 DNA: TGTGCCAGCAGCCAAGTGACCGGGACAGGGACCTACGAG. The chain joins TRBV4-2 to TRBJ2-7; TRBD1 agrees at 9 bases. The CDR3 end falls 3 residues outside the read, so it is completed with the germline J gene. The CDR3 spans 16 residues. The ends lost 1 base at V and 2 bases at J; junction bases unmatched: 6. CDR1 is LGHNA, CDR2 YNFKEQ, per germline.